A selection of T cell receptor beta chains follows, all from one sample in a study of spatial heterogeneity in lung cancer. TCRdb independently ran MiXCR on the 5' RACE reads; one entry per CDR3 protein. The sample has 7,500 to 10,000 distinct CDR3 sequences, roughly an eighth seen once. This material consisted of lung tumor tissue, taken at surgery. These receptors all come from a male donor with early-stage non-small cell lung cancer. Both conserved end residues are part of each CDR3. The order of the fields is V gene, J gene, D gene, clone size, CDR3 DNA, CDR3 protein. The D gene is left open where the match is weak. Clone size appears in some rows only: once, few, many, or a class for an expanded clone.

TRBV6-6	TRBJ2-5	-	many	TGTGCCAGCAGTTTAAGGGAGACCCAGTACTTC	CASSLRETQYF
TRBV27	TRBJ1-2	TRBD1	-	TGTGCCAGCAGTCCGGTCGGGCTGGGACAGCATGGCTACACCTTC	CASSPVGLGQHGYTF
TRBV20-1	TRBJ2-7	-	few	TGCAGTTGCCGTCCCCAGGTCTCCTACGAGCAGTACTTC	CSCRPQVSYEQYF
TRBV27	TRBJ1-5	-	many	TGTGCCAGCGGAAACTTGGGGGCCGGCGCAGAACAGCCCCAGCATTTT	CASGNLGAGAEQPQHF
TRBV2	TRBJ1-6	-	many	TGTGCCAGCAGTGGTATGGGAACAGACAGGTCACCCCTCCACTTT	CASSGMGTDRSPLHF
TRBV12-3/TRBV12-4	TRBJ1-4	-	many	TGTGCCAGCAGCTACAGTGCAACTAATGAAAAACTGTTTTTT	CASSYSATNEKLFF
TRBV12-3/TRBV12-4	TRBJ1-5	-	many	TGTGCCAGCAGTTTATCCTCGGGCAATCAGCCCCAGCATTTT	CASSLSSGNQPQHF
TRBV20-1	TRBJ2-1	TRBD2	many	TGCAGTGCGCGGCCTAGCGGGAACAATGAGCAGTTCTTC	CSARPSGNNEQFF
TRBV20-1	TRBJ2-1	-	many	TGCAGTGCCGCACGAGGGGGCAATGAGCAGTTCTTC	CSAARGGNEQFF
TRBV3-1	TRBJ1-3	-	many	TGTGCCAGCAGCCAAGGAGCTGGAAACACCATATATTTT	CASSQGAGNTIYF
TRBV4-2	TRBJ2-7	-	medium-sized	TGTGCCAGCAGCCAAGAGGGGCTACAGCTAGTCCGACGGAAGTACTTC	CASSQEGLQLVRRKYF
TRBV2	TRBJ2-7	-	-	TGTGCCAGCGAGGGCGGAGCCTACGAGCAGTACTTC	CASEGGAYEQYF
TRBV4-1	TRBJ2-1	TRBD2	many	TGCGCCAGCAGCCAAGATGCGGTAGCGGGAGGGTACAATGAGCAGTTCTTC	CASSQDAVAGGYNEQFF
TRBV12-3/TRBV12-4	TRBJ1-1	-	many	TGTGCCAGCAGTTTGCGGACTGAAGCTTTCTTT	CASSLRTEAFF
TRBV7-2	TRBJ2-5	TRBD2	few	TGTGCCAGCAGGAGCGGGAGCAGCGAGACCCAGTACTTC	CASRSGSSETQYF
TRBV20-1	TRBJ2-1	-	many	TGCAGTGCTAGAAGAGGTACTGGCGGCTACAATGAGCAGTTCTTC	CSARRGTGGYNEQFF
TRBV5-1	TRBJ2-5	TRBD2	medium-sized	TGCGCCAGCATGCGGGAGGAGTTGGAGACCCAGTACTTC	CASMREELETQYF
TRBV6-2/TRBV6-3	TRBJ2-3	TRBD2	many	TGTGCCAGCAGTTTGGGACTAGCGCGTGATACGCAGTATTTT	CASSLGLARDTQYF
TRBV7-3	TRBJ1-1	-	many	TGTGCCAGCAGCTTAAAGGCAATGAACACTGAAGCTTTCTTT	CASSLKAMNTEAFF
TRBV5-1	TRBJ1-4	-	many	TGCGCCAGCAGCTTGGCGGGGTCTGGTGAAAAACTGTTTTTT	CASSLAGSGEKLFF
TRBV2	TRBJ1-1	-	many	TGTGCCAGCAAGGGTGGGGCGGCCACTACTGAAGCTTTCTTT	CASKGGAATTEAFF
TRBV10-2	TRBJ2-5	TRBD1	many	TGCGCCAGCAGCCAAGGGACAGGGGGCCAGGAGACCCAGTACTTC	CASSQGTGGQETQYF
TRBV5-1	TRBJ1-2	-	-	TGCGCCAGCAGCTTGCTGGGAGCCCGGGTCGGCTACACCTTC	CASSLLGARVGYTF
TRBV24-1	TRBJ2-3	-	medium-sized	TGTGCCACCAGGGGTGGCGGAGTCACAGATACGCAGTATTTT	CATRGGGVTDTQYF
TRBV12-3/TRBV12-4	TRBJ2-7	TRBD2	medium-sized	TGTGCCAGCAGTTTATCCTGGCGGGAGGGTGCCCGAATCACCTACGAGCAGTACTTC	CASSLSWREGARITYEQYF
TRBV6-5	TRBJ1-6	-	-	TGTGCCGTCAAGCCGGGCAGCCTAGACCCCCTCCACTTT	CAVKPGSLDPLHF
TRBV20-1	TRBJ2-5	TRBD1	-	TGCAGTGCTAGAGAATACAGGGGGACGGAGACCCAGTACTTC	CSAREYRGTETQYF
TRBV5-6	TRBJ1-6	-	many	TGTGCCAGCAGCCAAAGTGGTCTCCTCCACTTT	CASSQSGLLHF
TRBV6-1	TRBJ2-2	-	many	TGTGCCAGTACTAGCTCGAACACCGGGGAGCTGTTTTTT	CASTSSNTGELFF
TRBV19	TRBJ2-3	TRBD1	few	TGTGCCAGTTCGTTGGGGACAGCCCAATCTCCGTATTTT	CASSLGTAQSPYF
TRBV12-3/TRBV12-4	TRBJ2-2	-	once	TGTGCCAGCAGTTGGGTCGCCGGGGAGCTGTTTTTT	CASSWVAGELFF
TRBV20-1	TRBJ2-3	-	-	TGCAGTGCTAGCCCGGGAACAGATACGCAGTATTTT	CSASPGTDTQYF
TRBV6-1	TRBJ1-2	TRBD1	large	TGTGCCAGCAGTACCGGACAGGGTTGGTCCTGGAATGGCTACACCTTC	CASSTGQGWSWNGYTF
TRBV6-2/TRBV6-3	TRBJ2-7	-	medium-sized	TGTGCCAGCAGTCCGTGGACGGCTGGCGACGAGCAGTACTTC	CASSPWTAGDEQYF
TRBV20-1	TRBJ2-1	TRBD2	many	TGCAGTGCTAGCCCAACTAGCGGGAGGGCCAATGAGCAGTTCTTC	CSASPTSGRANEQFF
TRBV28	TRBJ1-3	-	many	TGTGCCAGCAGTTACCAAGGCGGCTCTGGAAACACCATATATTTT	CASSYQGGSGNTIYF
TRBV11-2	TRBJ1-2	TRBD1	few	TGTGCCAGCAGCCCGGGACAGAAATATGGCTACACCTTC	CASSPGQKYGYTF
TRBV7-8	TRBJ2-1	TRBD2	many	TGTGCCAGCAGCGGACGGACTAGCGGAAGCTCCTACAATGAGCAGTTCTTC	CASSGRTSGSSYNEQFF
TRBV4-2	TRBJ2-1	-	-	TGTGCCAGCAGCCAAGAACGGTTAGGGCAAGAGCAGTTCTTC	CASSQERLGQEQFF
TRBV28	TRBJ2-1	-	medium-sized	TGTGCCAGTCGTCTTCCAGGGGTTGGCAATGAGCAGTTCTTC	CASRLPGVGNEQFF
TRBV20-1	TRBJ2-2	-	many	TGCAGTGCTAGAATAAACACCGGGGAGCTGTTTTTT	CSARINTGELFF
TRBV4-1	TRBJ1-2	-	medium-sized	TGCGCCAGCAGCCTAACCCCCCGGAGTAATGATGGCTACACCTTC	CASSLTPRSNDGYTF
TRBV20-1	TRBJ2-1	-	-	TGCAGTGCACCCCTCGGGGGCGCACCCACCTACAATGAGCAGTTCTTC	CSAPLGGAPTYNEQFF
TRBV5-1	TRBJ1-2	-	many	TGCGCCAGCAGCTTCGACAGCGGAGCTGACTATGGCTACACCTTC	CASSFDSGADYGYTF
TRBV29-1	TRBJ1-5	TRBD1	many	TGCAGCGTGGGTTCCGGGACAGGGAACCAGCCCCAGCATTTT	CSVGSGTGNQPQHF
TRBV24-1	TRBJ2-3	-	many	TGTGCCACCAGTGAGATCAGTACAGATACGCAGTATTTT	CATSEISTDTQYF
TRBV27	TRBJ1-6	-	-	TGTGCCAGCAGTTTATCGGGGACCGATAATTCACCCCTCCACTTT	CASSLSGTDNSPLHF